This entry lists 27 T cell receptor beta chains sequenced from one sample in a study of T cell responses to AZD1222 COVID-19 vaccine. TCRdb keeps only in-frame clones here, not all; method: immunoSEQ multiplex PCR. The data contain about 100,000 clones, over 75% of them seen just once; the ten biggest clones take up around 9.6%. Source: peripheral blood, taken 28 days after the second AZD1222 dose. The source of these receptors is an adult who received the AZD1222 COVID-19 vaccine.

This chain links TRBV19 with TRBJ2-1, with TRBD1 matching over 7 bases. The V gene's germline CDR1 is LNHDA and CDR2 SQIVND (reference sequence). With V trimmed by 9 bases and J by 7 bases, 3 bases remained unmatched. This CDR3 comprises 11 residues. The CDR3 here is CASHRGNEQFF. In DNA, the CDR3 is TGTGCCAGCCACAGGGGAAATGAGCAGTTCTTC.

The chain couples TRBV15 to TRBJ2-7; weak D call: TRBD1 (6 bases). The V end lost 3 bases, the J end lost 5 bases, and 8 bases lay between the germline ends. The CDR3 extends over 12 amino acids. Germline-derived CDR1 and CDR2 are LNHNV and YYDKDF (reference sequence). DNA of the CDR3: TGTGCCACCAGCAGGGCAGGGGACGAGCAGTACTTC. It encodes CATSRAGDEQYF. Using reference TRBV15 and TRBJ2-7 for the parts outside the CDR3, the full variable domain is DAMVIQNPRYQVTQFGKPVTLSCSQTLNHNVMYWYQQKSSQAPKLLFHYYDKDFNNEADTPDNFQSRRPNTSFCFLDIRSPGLGDTAMYLCATSRAGDEQYFGPGTRLTVT.

The chain has TRBV28 and TRBJ1-2; no clear D gene. The CDR3 extends over 14 amino acids. CDR1 is MDHEN and CDR2 is SYDVKM in the germline V gene. V lost 2 bases to trimming and J lost 4 bases, with 11 bases between them. The CDR3 nucleotides read TGTGCCAGCAGTTTACAAGGCCCTATCTATGGCTACACCTTC. Protein sequence: CASSLQGPIYGYTF.

The genes are TRBV7-2 and TRBJ2-5; D remains unclear. V was trimmed by 7 bases and J by 2 bases, leaving 14 bases between them. The V gene's germline CDR1 is SGHTA and CDR2 FQGNSA. CDR3 length equals 14 residues. The DNA for the CDR3 is TGTGCCAGCAACCCCGCTGGCAGTCAAGAGACCCAGTACTTC. It encodes CASNPAGSQETQYF.

This chain uses TRBV6-2 or TRBV6-3 with TRBJ2-7; 10 bases line up with TRBD1. This CDR3 is 15 amino acids long. Germline lookup yields CDR1 MNHEY and CDR2 SVGEGT. J gave up 5 bases and V 0 bases, and 4 bases lay outside the gene matches. The CDR3 spells CASSYSRDRGDEQYF. The CDR3 coding sequence is TGTGCCAGCAGTTACTCGAGGGACAGGGGCGACGAGCAGTACTTC.

The rearrangement joins TRBV2 to TRBJ1-1; possibly TRBD1 for D (6 bases). This CDR3 spans 11 amino acids. The germline V gene encodes CDR1 SNHLY and CDR2 FYNNEI. V was trimmed by 6 bases and J by 9 bases, leaving 11 bases between them. The CDR3 coding sequence is TGTGCCAGCAGGCGACAGGTTCAAGCTTTCTTT. Protein product: CASRRQVQAFF. Drawing the rest from reference TRBV2 and TRBJ1-1, the complete variable domain is EPEVTQTPSHQVTQMGQEVILRCVPISNHLYFYWYRQILGQKVEFLVSFYNNEISEKSEIFDDQFSVERPDGSNFTLKIRSTKLEDSAMYFCASRRQVQAFFGQGTRLTVV.

CDR3 residues: CAIRSTGPLANTGELFF. For the CDR3, the DNA is TGTGCCATCAGAAGTACAGGACCACTCGCGAACACCGGGGAGCTGTTTTTT. The genes are TRBV10-3 and TRBJ2-2, with a possible D match to TRBD1 (5 bases). Germline values: CDR1 ENHRY, CDR2 SYGVKD. Deletions cut 6 bases from V and 0 bases from J, with 17 bases between. The CDR3 is 17 amino acids.

This clone was detected once. The chain carries TRBV18 and TRBJ1-1, with TRBD1 matching 7 bases. Trimming cost V 6 bases and J 3 bases; bases outside gene matches: 7. The CDR3 sequence is 14 residues long. Germline-derived CDR1 and CDR2 are KGHSH and LQKENI. CDR3 loop: CASSVIGTDTEAFF. In DNA, the CDR3 is TGTGCCAGCTCCGTAATCGGGACAGACACTGAAGCTTTCTTT. Supplemented by reference TRBV18 and TRBJ1-1, the full variable domain reads NAGVMQNPRHLVRRRGQEARLRCSPMKGHSHVYWYRQLPEEGLKFMVYLQKENIIDESGMPKERFSAEFPKEGPSILRIQQVVRGDSAAYFCASSVIGTDTEAFFGQGTRLTVV.

This chain connects TRBV11-3 to TRBJ2-2, with D hard to call. The CDR3 runs 16 residues. The germline CDR1 and CDR2 sequences are SGHNT and YENEEA. The germline V and J ends were trimmed by 1 base and 0 bases, with 9 bases remaining between them. CDR3 residues: CASSLVKGANTGELFF. In nucleotides, the CDR3 is TGTGCCAGCAGCTTAGTGAAGGGCGCGAACACCGGGGAGCTGTTTTTT.

As concerns this clone: A read error may produce the germline difference seen at one junction end. The CDR3 loop reads CASSLDNSGANVLTF. CDR3 sequence (DNA): TGTGCTAGCAGCCTGGACAACTCTGGGGCCAACGTCCTGACTTTC. This chain connects TRBV7-7 to TRBJ2-6; D perhaps matches TRBD1 (5 bases). The length of the CDR3 is 15 residues. Germline CDR1 and CDR2: SSHAT and FNYEAQ (reference sequence).

V and J are TRBV27 and TRBJ2-1, with a tentative D call TRBD1 (6 bases). The CDR3 is 16 residues long. V was cut by 8 bases and J by 6 bases, with 23 bases left in between. In germline, CDR1 is MNHEY, CDR2 SMNVEV (reference sequence). CDR3 region: CASPLRGNSPLNEQFF. The CDR3 bases are TGTGCCAGCCCTCTGAGGGGGAATTCGCCCCTCAATGAGCAGTTCTTC.

The V gene is TRBV5-1, the J gene TRBJ2-7; 8 positions match TRBD2. Unmatched junction bases numbered 10, after V lost 4 bases and J lost 4 bases. Per germline, CDR1 SGHRS and CDR2 YFSETQ. The CDR3 consists of 15 residues. DNA of the CDR3: TGCGCCAGCAGCCCCACTAGCGGATCGCTTTACGAGCAGTACTTC. Protein sequence: CASSPTSGSLYEQYF.

V and J are TRBV29-1 and TRBJ2-2; a possible D gene is TRBD1 (5 bases). CDR1 is SQVTM and CDR2 is ANQGSEA in the germline V gene. The CDR3 length is 13 residues. V shed 0 bases and J shed 7 bases, with 9 bases lying between them. CDR3 nucleotide sequence: TGCAGCGTTGAAGAACCAAGGGGCGGGGAGCTGTTTTTT. Amino acids: CSVEEPRGGELFF.

The chain combines TRBV5-4 with TRBJ1-2, with D perhaps matching TRBD1 (5 bases). CDR1 is SGHNT, CDR2 YYREEE, per germline (reference sequence). This CDR3 has 15 amino acids. With 0 bases removed from V and 2 bases from J, the gap between germline ends came to 11 bases. The CDR3 loop reads CASSLVGTLNYGYTF. The CDR3 nucleotides read TGTGCCAGCAGCTTGGTTGGGACCCTGAACTATGGCTACACCTTC.

J is TRBJ1-2 and V is TRBV18; D is perhaps TRBD1 (5 bases). The V end lost 2 bases, the J end lost 7 bases, and 14 bases lay between the germline ends. CDR1 and CDR2 (germline): KGHSH, LQKENI. This CDR3 has 14 amino acids. The CDR3 DNA is TGTGCCAGCTCACCAAGGCGGCAGGGAGCTGGCTACACCTTC. Protein product: CASSPRRQGAGYTF.

The chain combines TRBV27 with TRBJ1-2; D not resolved. The V end was cut by 2 bases, the J end by 3 bases, with 10 bases between. Germline V lookup: CDR1 MNHEY, CDR2 SMNVEV (reference sequence). This CDR3 contains 14 residues. The CDR3 DNA is TGTGCCAGCAGTTTAGCGGGGTACGACTATGGCTACACCTTC. The encoded protein is CASSLAGYDYGYTF.

The CDR3 coding sequence is TGTGCCAGCAGACCACAGGGGATGAACACTGAAGCTTTCTTT. As protein: CASRPQGMNTEAFF. The rearrangement uses TRBV7-2 and TRBJ1-1; 7 bases line up with TRBD1. V dropped 6 bases and J dropped 0; count of bases not matched to a gene: 4. CDR1 is SGHTA and CDR2 is FQGNSA in the germline V gene. The CDR3 is 14 amino acids.

The V call is TRBV11-3, the J call TRBJ1-1; D may be TRBD1 (5 bases). CDR1 and CDR2 (germline): SGHNT, YENEEA. The ends were cut back, 3 bases at V and 0 bases at J, with 11 bases in the middle. The CDR3 spans 15 residues. The CDR3 region is CASSLGSGVNTEAFF. CDR3 DNA sequence: TGTGCCAGCAGCTTGGGTTCGGGGGTGAACACTGAAGCTTTCTTT. The full variable domain, its missing parts supplied by reference TRBV11-3 and TRBJ1-1, is EAGVVQSPRYKIIEKKQPVAFWCNPISGHNTLYWYLQNLGQGPELLIRYENEEAVDDSQLPKDRFSAERLKGVDSTLKIQPAELGDSAVYLCASSLGSGVNTEAFFGQGTRLTVV.

The gene calls are TRBV19 and TRBJ2-1; 8 bases are shared with TRBD2. The CDR3 covers 14 residues. The junction had 6 bases not matched to a gene; V was cut back by 5 bases and J by 6 bases. Germline CDR1 is LNHDA and CDR2 is SQIVND (reference sequence). As DNA, the CDR3 is TGTGCCAGTAGTGCTCGGGGGGGTTTCAATGAGCAGTTCTTC. It yields the protein CASSARGGFNEQFF.

The chain has TRBV14 and TRBJ1-1; perhaps TRBD1 as D (6 bases). The CDR3 is 15 amino acids. CDR1 SGHDN and CDR2 FVKESK come from the germline V gene. V lost 6 bases to trimming and J lost 5 bases, with 19 bases between them. In DNA form, the CDR3 reads TGTGCCAGCAGTCTTACGGGGGGCGCGTCTACTGAAGCTTTCTTT. This translates into CASSLTGGASTEAFF. The full variable domain, rest sourced from reference TRBV14 and TRBJ1-1, is EAGVTQFPSHSVIEKGQTVTLRCDPISGHDNLYWYRRVMGKEIKFLLHFVKESKQDESGMPNNRFLAERTGGTYSTLKVQPAELEDSGVYFCASSLTGGASTEAFFGQGTRLTVV.

J is TRBJ2-7 and V is TRBV28, with 8 bases matching TRBD2. J lost 0 bases, V lost 5 bases, and 9 bases had no gene match. This CDR3 spans 16 amino acids. CDR1 is MDHEN and CDR2 is SYDVKM in the germline V gene. CDR3 nucleotides: TGTGCCAGCAGTCGTACTAGCGGATTGAGCTCCTACGAGCAGTACTTC. Translation gives CASSRTSGLSSYEQYF.

The chain uses TRBV11-3 and TRBJ1-1; TRBD1 might be the D (5 bases). The V and J ends lost 5 bases and 4 bases respectively, with 14 bases between them. This CDR3 is 14 amino acids long. Germline CDR1 SGHNT, CDR2 YENEEA. The CDR3: CASSKGPSSTEAFF. Written as DNA, the CDR3 is TGTGCCAGCAGCAAGGGACCCTCCAGCACTGAAGCTTTCTTT.

This sequence joins TRBV11-2 and TRBJ1-5; D gene uncertain. V was shortened by 0 bases and J by 9 bases, with 18 bases between the two germline ends. The CDR3 has 16 amino acids. Germline V CDR1 and CDR2: SGHAT, FQNNGV. CDR3 region: CASSLEVDKRLGPQHF. The CDR3 nucleotides are TGTGCCAGCAGCTTAGAGGTCGACAAGAGACTAGGGCCCCAGCATTTT.

This chain connects TRBV6-5 to TRBJ2-2; D unresolved. With 8 bases removed from V and 1 base from J, the gap between germline ends came to 11 bases. This CDR3 has 14 residues. Germline CDR1 and CDR2: MNHEY and SVGAGI. The CDR3 loop is CASLRHLNTGELFF. CDR3 coding DNA: TGTGCCAGCCTCCGACACCTGAACACCGGGGAGCTGTTTTTT.

The chain has TRBV5-1 and TRBJ2-7; TRBD2 agrees at 13 bases. CDR3 length equals 15 residues. Germline CDR1 is SGHRS and CDR2 is YFSETQ. V was pared by 3 bases and J by 4 bases, with 4 bases of the junction left unmatched. Here the CDR3 reads CASSSGLAGQYEQYF. For the CDR3, the DNA is TGCGCCAGCAGCTCGGGACTAGCGGGGCAATACGAGCAGTACTTC.

The chain links TRBV18 to TRBJ1-1; no firm D call. Trimming took off 2 bases at V and 0 bases at J, with 7 bases between the two ends. The CDR3 consists of 14 residues. Germline assignment: CDR1 KGHSH and CDR2 LQKENI. CDR3 sequence (DNA): TGTGCCAGCTCACCAGGCCGTATGAACACTGAAGCTTTCTTT. It codes for CASSPGRMNTEAFF.

This sequence joins TRBV15 and TRBJ2-2; 7 positions match TRBD2. After removal of 3 bases from V and 5 bases from J, the junction contained 3 bases not matched to a gene. Germline-derived CDR1 and CDR2 are LNHNV and YYDKDF (reference sequence). The CDR3 has 14 residues. The CDR3 reads CATSSLRETGELFF. DNA of the CDR3: TGTGCCACCAGCAGTCTGCGGGAGACCGGGGAGCTGTTTTTT.